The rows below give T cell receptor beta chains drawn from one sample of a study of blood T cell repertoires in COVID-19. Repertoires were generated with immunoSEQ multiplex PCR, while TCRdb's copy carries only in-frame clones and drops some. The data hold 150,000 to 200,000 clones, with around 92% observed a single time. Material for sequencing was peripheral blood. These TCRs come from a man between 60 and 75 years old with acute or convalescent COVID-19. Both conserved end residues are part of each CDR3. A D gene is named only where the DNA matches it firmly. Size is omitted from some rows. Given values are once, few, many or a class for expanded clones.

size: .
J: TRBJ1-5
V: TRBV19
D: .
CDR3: CASSIGGTQPQHF
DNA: TGTGCCAGTAGTATAGGAGGAACTCAGCCCCAGCATTTT

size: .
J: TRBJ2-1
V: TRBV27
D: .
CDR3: CASSLLGATRGNEQFF
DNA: TGTGCCAGCAGTTTACTCGGGGCAACTAGGGGGAATGAGCAGTTCTTC

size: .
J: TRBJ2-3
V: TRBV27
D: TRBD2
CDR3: CASSLWTSGGFTDTQYF
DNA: TGTGCCAGCAGTTTATGGACTAGCGGGGGGTTCACAGATACGCAGTATTTT

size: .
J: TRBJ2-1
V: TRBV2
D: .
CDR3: CASSGQDAYNEQFF
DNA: TGTGCCAGCAGTGGACAGGACGCCTACAATGAGCAGTTCTTC

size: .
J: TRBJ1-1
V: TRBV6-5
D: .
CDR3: CASRDSPEAFF
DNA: TGTGCCAGCAGGGACAGTCCTGAAGCTTTCTTT

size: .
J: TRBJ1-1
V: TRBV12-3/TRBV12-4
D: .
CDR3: CASKSLGRTEAFF
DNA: TGTGCCAGCAAGTCCCTAGGGAGGACTGAAGCTTTCTTT

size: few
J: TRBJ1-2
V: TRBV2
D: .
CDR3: CASSEEIRGYGYTF
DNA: TGTGCCAGCAGTGAAGAGATCAGGGGCTATGGCTACACCTTC

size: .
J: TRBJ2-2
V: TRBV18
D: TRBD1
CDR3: CASSPQGDNTGELFF
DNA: TGTGCCAGCTCACCCCAGGGGGATAACACCGGGGAGCTGTTTTTT

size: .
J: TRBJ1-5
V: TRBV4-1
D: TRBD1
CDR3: CASSQIIGGSNQPQHF
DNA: TGCGCCAGCAGCCAAATCATAGGGGGCAGCAATCAGCCCCAGCATTTT

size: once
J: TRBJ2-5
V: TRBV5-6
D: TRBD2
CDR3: CASSLGPSGGPRETQYF
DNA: TGTGCCAGCAGCTTGGGACCTAGCGGGGGACCGAGGGAGACCCAGTACTTC

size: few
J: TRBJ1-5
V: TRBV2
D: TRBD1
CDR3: CASSLRGQPQHF
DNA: TGTGCCAGCAGCCTCAGGGGGCAGCCCCAGCATTTT

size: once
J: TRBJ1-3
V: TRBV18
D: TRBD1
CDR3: CASSPQGQVSGNTIYF
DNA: TGTGCCAGCTCACCTCAGGGACAGGTCTCTGGAAACACCATATATTTT

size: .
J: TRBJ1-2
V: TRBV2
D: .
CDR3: CASSEMVTPF
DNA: TGTGCCAGCAGTGAAATGGTCACTCCGTTC

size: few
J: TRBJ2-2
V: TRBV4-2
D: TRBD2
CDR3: CASSQGLAANTGELFF
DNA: TGTGCCAGCAGCCAAGGGCTAGCGGCAAACACCGGGGAGCTGTTTTTT

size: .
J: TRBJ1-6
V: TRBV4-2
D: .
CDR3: CASSQAFGQITNSPLHF
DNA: TGTGCCAGCAGCCAAGCGTTCGGACAGATAACCAATTCACCCCTCCACTTT

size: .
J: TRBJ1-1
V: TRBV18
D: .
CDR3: CASSPPVAGTHTEAFF
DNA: TGTGCCAGCTCACCGCCGGTGGCGGGGACGCACACTGAAGCTTTCTTT

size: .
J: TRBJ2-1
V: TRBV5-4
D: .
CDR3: CASSLVDRNNEQFF
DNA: TGTGCCAGCAGCTTAGTGGACAGAAACAATGAGCAGTTCTTC

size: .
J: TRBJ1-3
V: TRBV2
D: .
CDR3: CASRLQGSGNTIYF
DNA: TGTGCCAGCAGATTACAGGGATCGGGAAACACCATATATTTT

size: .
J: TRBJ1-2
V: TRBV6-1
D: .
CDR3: CASSGQVSGLRVYGYTF
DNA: TGTGCCAGCAGTGGCCAGGTGTCAGGTTTGAGGGTCTATGGCTACACCTTC

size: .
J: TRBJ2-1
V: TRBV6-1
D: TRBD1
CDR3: CASSGFRTGLNNEQFF
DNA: TGTGCCAGCAGTGGGTTTAGGACAGGGCTGAACAATGAGCAGTTCTTC

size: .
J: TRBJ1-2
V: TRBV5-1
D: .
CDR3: CASSLGTSNYGYTF
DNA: TGCGCCAGCAGCTTGGGTACTTCTAACTATGGCTACACCTTC

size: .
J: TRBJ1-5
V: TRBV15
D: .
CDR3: CAAGGRQGGSQPQHF
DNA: TGTGCCGCTGGGGGTCGGCAGGGAGGGAGTCAGCCCCAGCATTTT

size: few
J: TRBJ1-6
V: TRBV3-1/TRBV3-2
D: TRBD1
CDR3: CASSPRDRGWISPLHF
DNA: TGTGCCAGCAGCCCCCGGGACAGGGGTTGGATTTCACCCCTCCACTTT